These 26 T cell receptor beta chains were sequenced from one sample in a study of blood T cell repertoires in COVID-19. Method: immunoSEQ multiplex PCR; TCRdb's copy keeps in-frame clones and lacks some. There are around 180,000 clones in the sample; 88% occur only once, and roughly 25% lies in the top ten. Sequencing used peripheral blood. The receptors shown here come from a man aged 55 to 69 with acute or convalescent COVID-19.

J is TRBJ2-7 and V is TRBV5-6; 7 bases align to TRBD2. Losses at the gene ends were 0 bases for V and 0 bases for J; bases not matched to a gene: 6. The CDR3 totals 16 residues. In germline, CDR1 is SGHDT, CDR2 YYEEEE. CDR3 coding DNA: TGTGCCAGCAGCTTGGGGCTAGCGGACCTCTCCTACGAGCAGTACTTC. Translating gives CASSLGLADLSYEQYF. Full variable domain (remainder filled in from reference TRBV5-6 and TRBJ2-7): DAGVTQSPTHLIKTRGQQVTLRCSPKSGHDTVSWYQQALGQGPQFIFQYYEEEERQRGNFPDRFSGHQFPNYSSELNVNALLLGDSALYLCASSLGLADLSYEQYFGPGTRLTVT.

The rearrangement links TRBV10-3 to TRBJ1-2; TRBD1 matches at 7 bases. Germline loops: CDR1 ENHRY, CDR2 SYGVKD. The ends lost 3 bases at V and 4 bases at J; junction bases unmatched: 5. The length of the CDR3 is 14 residues. The CDR3 loop reads CAISEGQESYGYTF. CDR3 in DNA: TGTGCCATCAGTGAAGGACAGGAAAGCTATGGCTACACCTTC.

The genes are TRBV19 and TRBJ1-1, with D possibly TRBD1 on 5 matching bases. Trimming pared 4 bases from V and 4 bases from J, leaving 7 bases between. Per germline, CDR1 LNHDA and CDR2 SQIVND (reference sequence). The CDR3 spans 12 residues. DNA for the CDR3: TGTGCCAGTAGTAGGGGGGGCACTGAAGCTTTCTTT. It encodes CASSRGGTEAFF.

The chain combines TRBV9 with TRBJ1-6; TRBD1 agrees at 8 bases. Germline V gene lookup returns CDR1 SGDLS and CDR2 YYNGEE. The trim removed 3 bases at V and 7 bases at J, leaving 6 bases unmatched. There are 15 residues in the CDR3. DNA of the CDR3: TGTGCCAGCAGCGCATCAGGGGGCGCGAATTCACCCCTCCACTTT. It yields the protein CASSASGGANSPLHF.

The rearrangement joins TRBV5-8 to TRBJ2-7, with 9 bases that match TRBD1. V dropped 1 base and J dropped 2; count of bases not matched to a gene: 4. The germline V gene encodes CDR1 SGHTS and CDR2 YDEGEE. CDR3 size: 15 residues. This CDR3 is CASSLKRQGAYEQYV. CDR3 in DNA: TGTGCCAGCAGCTTGAAGCGACAGGGGGCCTACGAGCAGTACGTC.

The chain is built from TRBV6-5 and TRBJ1-5; 7 bases map to TRBD1. Per the germline V gene, CDR1 is MNHEY and CDR2 is SVGAGI. The CDR3 has 14 amino acids. J was trimmed by 3 bases and V by 5 bases; bases with no gene match: 4. For the CDR3, the DNA is TGTGCCAGCAGTCCAGACAGGGACAATCAGCCCCAGCATTTT. Its protein is CASSPDRDNQPQHF.

This clone was found a few times. The rearrangement uses TRBV12-3 or TRBV12-4 and TRBJ1-1; 7 bases are shared with TRBD1. V shed 5 bases and J 4 bases; nucleotides not matched to a gene: 4. The CDR3 consists of 13 residues. The CDR3 reads CASSRGTVTEAFF. In nucleotides, the CDR3 is TGTGCCAGCAGTCGAGGGACAGTCACTGAAGCTTTCTTT.

J is TRBJ2-7 and V is TRBV3-1 (or the pseudogene TRBV3-2); 7 bases are shared with TRBD2. The CDR3 spans 16 residues. Germline V gives CDR1 LGHDT, CDR2 YNNKEL (reference sequence). The V and J ends lost 0 bases and 3 bases, in that order; junction bases with no gene match: 8. The CDR3 here is CASSQEGSGLHYEQYF. CDR3 sequence (DNA): TGTGCCAGCAGCCAAGAAGGTAGCGGGTTACACTACGAGCAGTACTTC.

This clone was observed a single time. CDR3 coding DNA: TGTGCCAGCAGGTCCTACAGGGAAAACACTGAAGCTTTCTTT. The encoded protein is CASRSYRENTEAFF. The V and J genes are TRBV7-9 and TRBJ1-1; D might be TRBD1 (6 bases). Germline CDR1 reads SEHNR; CDR2 reads FQNEAQ (reference sequence). Trimming stripped 6 bases from V and 2 bases from J, with 13 bases between. This CDR3 contains 14 residues.

The J gene is TRBJ1-1, the V gene TRBV18; the D is unclear. The germline V gene has CDR1 KGHSH and CDR2 LQKENI. The V gene lost 2 bases and the J gene lost 3 bases, with 4 bases spanning the gap. The CDR3 is made up of 12 amino acids. The CDR3 region has the DNA TGTGCCAGCTCACCAGCGGACACTGAAGCTTTCTTT. Its protein is CASSPADTEAFF.

This chain uses TRBV2 with TRBJ1-2; 8 nucleotides agree with TRBD1. The CDR3 is 14 residues long. Germline CDR1 reads SNHLY; CDR2 reads FYNNEI. Germline trimming cut 7 bases from V and 4 bases from J; bases unmatched to any gene: 8. CDR3 amino acids: CASNRQGISYGYTF. Written as DNA, the CDR3 is TGTGCCAGCAATAGACAGGGGATAAGCTATGGCTACACCTTC.

This clone was seen a handful of times. V is TRBV21-1 and J is TRBJ2-7; TRBD1 is the table's D call, not checked against the DNA. TRBV21-1 is termed a pseudogene. There are 16 residues in the CDR3. Here the CDR3 DNA reads TGTGCCAGCAGCAAAGGGACAGGCAAGAGCTCCTACGAGCAGTACTTC. Its protein is CASSKGTGKSSYEQYF.

The V call is TRBV7-2, the J call TRBJ2-5; TRBD1 agrees at 10 bases. Germline values: CDR1 SGHTA, CDR2 FQGNSA. V lost 5 bases and J lost 5; bases outside the gene matches: 8. The length of the CDR3 is 15 residues. The CDR3, as DNA: TGTGCCAGCAGCCGCGGCGGACAGGGGGTCGAGACCCAGTACTTC. This gives the protein CASSRGGQGVETQYF.

The chain joins TRBV6-5 to TRBJ1-2; a possible D gene is TRBD1 (5 bases). Germline CDR1 is MNHEY and CDR2 is SVGAGI. V lost 7 bases to trimming and J lost 6 bases, with 15 bases between them. This CDR3 is 13 amino acids long. The CDR3 DNA reads TGTGCCAGCAAGCGCGGGGCTGGACATGGCTACACCTTC. Amino acid sequence: CASKRGAGHGYTF.

J is TRBJ1-2 and V is TRBV5-1; D call uncertain. CDR1 SGHRS and CDR2 YFSETQ come from the germline V gene. The germline V and J ends were trimmed by 0 bases and 0 bases, with 9 bases remaining between them. The CDR3 spans 15 residues. The CDR3 spells CASSLAQQTNYGYTF. CDR3 bases: TGCGCCAGCAGCTTGGCCCAACAGACTAACTATGGCTACACCTTC. The variable domain in full, with the rest retrieved from reference TRBV5-1 and TRBJ1-2, is KAGVTQTPRYLIKTRGQQVTLSCSPISGHRSVSWYQQTPGQGLQFLFEYFSETQRNKGNFPGRFSGRQFSNSRSEMNVSTLELGDSALYLCASSLAQQTNYGYTFGSGTRLTVV.

The chain couples TRBV4-3 to TRBJ1-1; D unclear. The CDR3 covers 14 residues. Trimming pared 0 bases from V and 8 bases from J, leaving 13 bases between. The V gene's germline CDR1 is LGHNA and CDR2 YSLEER. The CDR3, as DNA: TGCGCCAGCAGCCAAGAAGTTGGGAGAAACGAAGCTTTCTTT. Its translation is CASSQEVGRNEAFF.

The gene calls are TRBV19 and TRBJ2-7, with 7 bases that match TRBD1. This CDR3 comprises 13 residues. CDR1 LNHDA and CDR2 SQIVND come from the germline V gene (reference sequence). V trimming: 3 bases; J trimming: 9 bases; junction bases outside the gene matches: 8. CDR3 amino acids: CASSIELNRGQYF. In nucleotides, the CDR3 is TGTGCCAGTAGTATCGAATTGAACAGGGGGCAGTACTTC.

The chain links TRBV4-1 to TRBJ2-5; 10 bases line up with TRBD1. The CDR3 consists of 15 residues. CDR1 and CDR2 from the germline V gene are MGHRA and YSYEKL. V was pared by 1 base and J by 5 bases, with 4 bases of the junction left unmatched. In DNA form, the CDR3 reads TGCGCCAGCAGCCAAGCGGGGACAGGGGACGAGACCCAGTACTTC. Its translation: CASSQAGTGDETQYF.

The chain uses TRBV5-1 and TRBJ1-1, with D uncertain. The CDR3 spans 13 residues. From germline, CDR1 is SGHRS and CDR2 YFSETQ. Trimming cost V 4 bases and J 2 bases, with 9 bases left between them. The CDR3 region has the DNA TGCGCCAGCAGCGAAAGCATAAACACTGAAGCTTTCTTT. Residues: CASSESINTEAFF. The full variable domain, its missing parts supplied by reference TRBV5-1 and TRBJ1-1, is KAGVTQTPRYLIKTRGQQVTLSCSPISGHRSVSWYQQTPGQGLQFLFEYFSETQRNKGNFPGRFSGRQFSNSRSEMNVSTLELGDSALYLCASSESINTEAFFGQGTRLTVV.

The chain has TRBV15 and TRBJ1-6; D remains ambiguous. The CDR3 consists of 13 residues. The V end lost 9 bases, the J end lost 8 bases, and 14 bases lay between the germline ends. Germline V gene sequence: CDR1 LNHNV, CDR2 YYDKDF (reference sequence). The CDR3 DNA is TGTGCCACTGGGCCACCCAGTTATTCACCCCTCCACTTT. Amino acid sequence: CATGPPSYSPLHF.

The genes are TRBV19 and TRBJ1-1, with TRBD1 matching over 7 bases. V lost 5 bases, J lost 4 bases, and 10 bases stayed unmatched. In germline, CDR1 is LNHDA, CDR2 SQIVND (reference sequence). This CDR3 is 15 amino acids long. CDR3 sequence: CASSVQGPRTTEAFF. The CDR3 DNA reads TGTGCCAGTAGTGTACAGGGGCCCCGAACCACTGAAGCTTTCTTT.

This chain connects TRBV28 to TRBJ2-7, with D hard to call. Looked up from germline, CDR1 is MDHEN and CDR2 is SYDVKM. Trimming left V 0 bases short and J 6 bases short, with 6 bases between. This CDR3 spans 12 amino acids. The CDR3 DNA sequence: TGTGCCAGCAGTTTATGGTCGGGCGAGCAGTACTTC. Translation gives CASSLWSGEQYF.

The V and J genes are TRBV24-1 and TRBJ1-2; a possible D gene is TRBD1 (6 bases). CDR1 and CDR2 (germline): KGHDR, SFDVKD. V lost 5 bases and J lost 2, with 11 bases in between. This CDR3 region has 14 residues. The DNA for the CDR3 is TGTGCCACCAGTGCCCGGGACAAGAACTATGGCTACACCTTC. Translated, it gives CATSARDKNYGYTF.

This chain connects TRBV16 to TRBJ1-2; 9 positions agree with TRBD1. J was trimmed by 8 bases and V by 4 bases; bases with no gene match: 5. Germline V gene sequence: CDR1 KGHSY, CDR2 FQNENV. The CDR3 length is 13 residues. CDR3 sequence: CASSLDRGTGYTF. CDR3 coding DNA: TGTGCCAGCAGCCTGGACAGGGGTACGGGCTACACCTTC.

The table lists this clone with a few counts. The DNA for the CDR3 is TGTGCCAGCAGTGAAGGCAGGAGGACGGTCTATGGCTACACCTTC. It encodes CASSEGRRTVYGYTF. J is TRBJ1-2 and V is TRBV6-1; no definite D call. The CDR3 spans 15 residues. The germline gives CDR1 MNHNS, CDR2 SASEGT. The V and J ends lost 1 base and 4 bases respectively, with 13 bases between them.

This clone was recorded a few times. The chain employs TRBV5-4 and TRBJ1-2; tentatively, D is TRBD1 (6 bases). This CDR3 region has 16 residues. CDR1 is SGHNT, CDR2 YYREEE, per germline (reference sequence). Trimming removed 0 bases from V and 5 bases from J, with 17 bases in between. This chain's CDR3 is CASSLDGGGRGYGYTF. The CDR3 DNA follows: TGTGCCAGCAGCTTGGACGGCGGGGGGCGAGGATATGGCTACACCTTC.